This section outlines one TCR beta chain sequence together with its context. The target antigen is unknown. The junction departs from germline at one end; a sequencing error may be responsible. This record belongs to a study of regulatory T cells in long-lasting Graves disease. Arm-PCR with iRepertoire HTBI primers amplified the CDR3 regions for these TCR beta libraries. Each CDR3 protein gets one entry after TCRdb re-called the multiplex PCR reads with MiXCR. In the table there are roughly 400,000 distinct CDR3 sequences, approximately 16% of which are singletons. CDR3 length equals 16 residues. In germline, CDR1 is MNHEY, CDR2 SMNVEV (reference sequence). Study-wide results and limits: New patients shared around 1,000 public clonotypes, and persistent patients shared more, with around 2,600.

Time point given: newly diagnosed GD, antithyroid drugs for less than 3 months. The TCR library was prepared using RNA isolated from PBMCs. From an endocrinology department in Xi'an, China, came the patients. The data were also submitted as part of a second study, on T cells in Graves' hyperthyroidism and ophthalmopathy.

The material sequenced was peripheral blood mononuclear cells (PBMCs), taken at new diagnosis, from a patient treated with antithyroid drugs. The chain recombines TRBV27 with TRBJ2-2, with D perhaps TRBD1 (5 bases). This sequence originates from a woman in her thirties or forties with Graves disease. The CDR3 bases are TGTGCCACCGGGCCAGTTGACAGACTGAACGCCGGGGAGCTGTTTTTT. Protein sequence: CATGPVDRLNAGELFF.